This TCR beta chain was retrieved from a study of T cell therapy after organ transplantation. Study-wide results and caveats: In nonresponders, large pretherapy expansions changed minimally after therapy. Lower pretherapy CD8 clonality went with larger post-therapy fold change. Confounding by concurrent antirejection or antiviral medications was not assessed. Few nonresponder expansions may reflect low coverage from poor CD8+ yield.

Produced via immunoSEQ multiplex PCR; TCRdb's table is partial and in-frame only. Of about 48,000 clones in the sample, approximately 94% were seen once. V was trimmed by 1 base and J by 4 bases, leaving 7 bases between them. CDR3 length equals 13 residues. Germline loops: CDR1 LNHNV, CDR2 YYDKDF (reference sequence). About this clone itself: Its antigen remains unknown.

V usage is TRBV15 and J usage is TRBJ1-1; D call uncertain. The receptor's source is a human patient who had received a solid organ transplant and had CMV disease. The material was CD8+ T cells from blood, obtained before autologous CMV-specific T cell therapy. The CDR3 DNA follows: TGTGCCACCAGCAGAGCGCCCACCACTGAAGCTTTCTTT. Its translation is CATSRAPTTEAFF.